A single sample is the source of the 7 T cell receptor beta chains below, sequenced in a study of blood T cells in healthy people across ages. Combining a sample-barcoded 5' primer with a J-beta primer mix, a second PCR ran for about 7 to 11 cycles. TCRdb ran MiXCR on the 5' RACE reads and lists one entry per CDR3 protein. This table has 800,000 to 1,300,000 distinct CDR3 sequences, approximately 26% appearing once. The sample also formed part of further work on T cells of mothers and their children.

Input material: blood. Every receptor here comes from a girl aged 2 to 10 in good health.

This clonotype was observed a handful of times. The chain employs TRBV7-9 and TRBJ2-3; 9 bases are shared with TRBD1. Looked up from germline, CDR1 is SEHNR and CDR2 is FQNEAQ (reference sequence). CDR3 size: 14 residues. V was pared by 5 bases and J by 0 bases, with 0 bases of the junction left unmatched. Here the CDR3 reads CASSDRGSTDTQYF. The CDR3 DNA reads as TGTGCCAGCAGCGACAGGGGGAGCACAGATACGCAGTATTTT.

The chain recombines TRBV27 with TRBJ1-1; TRBD1 matches 7 bases. With V trimmed by 3 bases and J by 12 bases, 22 bases remained unmatched. Germline CDR1 and CDR2: MNHEY and SMNVEV (reference sequence). The CDR3 length is 17 residues. The CDR3 sequence is CASSFNGDRAAPTESFF. The CDR3 bases are TGTGCCAGCAGTTTTAATGGTGACAGGGCGGCACCCACTGAGTCTTTCTTT.

This chain connects TRBV6-5 to TRBJ2-7; the D gene is possibly TRBD1 (5 bases). Germline V gives CDR1 MNHEY, CDR2 SVGAGI. This CDR3 has 15 amino acids. Deletions cut 6 bases from V and 2 bases from J, with 17 bases between. The CDR3 DNA sequence: TGTGCCAGCAGACAATCCAGGGTAGGGGCCTACGAGCAGTACTTC. Encoded protein: CASRQSRVGAYEQYF.

This clonotype was counted only a few times. V and J are TRBV6-5 and TRBJ1-1, with unresolved D. V was trimmed by 2 bases and J by 5 bases, leaving 9 bases between them. There are 13 residues in the CDR3. Looked up from germline, CDR1 is MNHEY and CDR2 is SVGAGI. CDR3 DNA sequence: TGTGCCAGCAGTTACCTGCCGGGGACTGAAGCTTTCTTT. This encodes CASSYLPGTEAFF.

The J gene is TRBJ2-3, the V gene TRBV7-9; 7 bases are a match to TRBD1. V gave up 5 bases and J gave up 4 bases; unmatched junction bases: 3. The CDR3 length is 13 residues. CDR1 is SEHNR, CDR2 FQNEAQ, per germline (reference sequence). The CDR3 is CASSPGTADTQYF. The CDR3 nucleotides read TGTGCCAGCAGCCCAGGGACAGCAGATACGCAGTATTTT. Together with reference TRBV7-9 and TRBJ2-3, the CDR3 gives the full variable domain: DTGVSQNPRHKITKRGQNVTFRCDPISEHNRLYWYRQTLGQGPEFLTYFQNEAQLEKSRLLSDRFSAERPKGSFSTLEIQRTEQGDSAMYLCASSPGTADTQYFGPGTRLTVL.

This rearrangement joins TRBV6-1 to TRBJ2-7; D possibly matches TRBD1 or TRBD2 (5 bases each). This CDR3 is 14 amino acids long. CDR1 is MNHNS, CDR2 SASEGT, per germline. V lost 3 bases, J lost 2 bases, and 11 bases lay in between. DNA of the CDR3: TGTGCCAGCAGTGATGGGGGTACTACCTACGAGCAGTACTTC. Amino acids: CASSDGGTTYEQYF.

This chain joins TRBV29-1 and TRBJ2-3; TRBD2 is a possible D gene (6 bases). This CDR3 comprises 15 residues. Trimming shortened V by 3 bases and J by 4 bases, and 17 bases separated the two germline ends. CDR1 and CDR2 from the germline V gene are SQVTM and ANQGSEA. The CDR3 DNA is TGCAGCGTTGATCACCCACTAGCTAGTTCAGATACGCAGTATTTT. Translated: CSVDHPLASSDTQYF.